The present T cell receptor (beta chain) was sequenced within a study of T cells after yellow fever vaccination. Study details: Low-cell-number fractions were prepared with SMART-Seq v4 Ultra Low Input.

Study conclusions and caveats: The study re-detected most primary-vaccination clones after the booster (approximately 97% CD4, around 90% CD8). It was a weaker secondary response, yet one that peaked faster, at day 5 versus 15.

By 5'RACE template switching, TCR cDNA was produced, with a universal primer site and UMIs added in the process. TCRdb used MiXCR to reprocess the 5' RACE reads, holding one entry per CDR3 protein. The table shows around 530,000 distinct CDR3 sequences, with less than 20% occurring only once. This clonotype turned up a few times. Its specificity is unknown. The ends were cut back, 2 bases at V and 4 bases at J, with 10 bases in the middle. Germline values: CDR1 SGDLS, CDR2 YYNGEE. This CDR3 comprises 14 residues. This material consisted of PBMCs, taken about 5 days after the first yellow fever vaccination. The TCR originated in a man aged 18 to 29 who received the YFV17D yellow fever vaccine. The J gene is TRBJ1-3, the V gene TRBV9, with D possibly matching TRBD1 (5 bases). CDR3 loop: CASSVGAGGNTIYF. CDR3 nucleotides: TGTGCCAGCAGCGTCGGGGCCGGCGGAAACACCATATATTTT.